This T cell receptor (beta chain) was sequenced during a study of shared clonotypes between healthy human individuals. Study as a whole: CD4 naive and CD4 memory each took three plates per donor, while CD8 naive took two and CD8 memory one.

The CDR3 contains 14 residues. Germline V CDR1 and CDR2: SGHTA, FQGNSA. Assay runs were performed at deep level. Source study methods: ImmunoSEQ only sent back junction sequences with no quality scores, so filtering was done differently. Libraries were prepared by immunoSEQ multiplex PCR; TCRdb keeps only in-frame clonotypes and omits some of them. V and J calls and clone size follow that table, whereas D and trimming were derived from the DNA. Of approximately 600,000 clones listed, about 95% are singletons. This clone came up once. As yet, its antigen is unknown. Whole-study findings and limits: Naive CD4 clonotype sharing across several donors was 4% to 5.5%.

Positively selected for CCR7, the CD45RO-negative cells used as naive CD8 cells excluded terminally differentiated effector memory CD45RA+ cells. This clonotype originated in a woman in her twenties or thirties in good health. This rearrangement joins TRBV7-2 to TRBJ2-5; maybe TRBD1 (6 bases). TRBJ2-7 matches the DNA end more closely, so the J call is doubtful. Sequencing was done on a sample of naive CD8+ T cells sorted from blood. The CDR3 DNA is TGTGCCAGCAGCCACACGGGACAAGCCTACGAGCAGTACTTC. Protein sequence: CASSHTGQAYEQYF.